This TCR beta chain was obtained from a study of molecular identifiers for immune sequencing clone quantification. V was clipped by 0 bases and J by 3 bases; unmatched bases: 6. This CDR3 has 16 residues. In germline, CDR1 is SGHTS, CDR2 YDEGEE. Previously described methods and listed TCR primers were employed for the bulk TCR libraries. TCRdb re-called the PCR reads through MiXCR, storing one row per CDR3 protein. The table shows about 500,000 distinct CDR3 sequences, with 20% to 25% occurring only once. With regard to this clonotype: Its antigen is unidentified.

Sorted naive CD8 T cells were those defined as CD8+CD4-CCR7+CD45RA+. Whole-study results and caveats: Whereas clones above 20 RNA copies held under 1% of naive-cell molecules, they held over 97% of effector molecules. In a background of about a million naive cells, spiked Jurkat TCR RNA from one cell was reportedly detectable.

This TCR derives from a human donor in good health. Some libraries in this study had Jurkat cell RNA spiked in. The material sequenced was naive CD8+ T cells from blood, with Jurkat cell RNA spiked in. Subset noted: FACS-sorted CD8+CD4-CCR7+CD45RA+ naive T cells. The chain combines TRBV5-8 with TRBJ2-1, with 7 bases that match TRBD1. The CDR3, as DNA: TGTGCCAGCAGCTTGGCACCGGGACAGAACTACAATGAGCAGTTCTTC. Translated: CASSLAPGQNYNEQFF.